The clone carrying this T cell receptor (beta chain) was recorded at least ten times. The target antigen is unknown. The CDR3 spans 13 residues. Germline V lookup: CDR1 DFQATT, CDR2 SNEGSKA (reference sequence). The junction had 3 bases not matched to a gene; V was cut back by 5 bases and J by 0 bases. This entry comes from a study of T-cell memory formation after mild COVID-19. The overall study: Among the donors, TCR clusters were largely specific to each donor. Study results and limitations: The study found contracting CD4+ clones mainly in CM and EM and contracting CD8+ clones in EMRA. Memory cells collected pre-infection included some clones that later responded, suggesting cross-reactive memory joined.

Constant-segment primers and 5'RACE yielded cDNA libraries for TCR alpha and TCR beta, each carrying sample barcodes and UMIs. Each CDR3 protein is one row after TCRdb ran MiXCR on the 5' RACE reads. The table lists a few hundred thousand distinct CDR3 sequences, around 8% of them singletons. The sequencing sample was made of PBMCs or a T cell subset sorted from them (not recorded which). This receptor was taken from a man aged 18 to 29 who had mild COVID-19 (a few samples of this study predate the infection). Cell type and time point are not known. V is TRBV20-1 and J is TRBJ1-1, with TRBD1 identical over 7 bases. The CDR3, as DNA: TGCAGTGCTGGACAGGACCTGAACACTGAAGCTTTCTTT. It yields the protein CSAGQDLNTEAFF.